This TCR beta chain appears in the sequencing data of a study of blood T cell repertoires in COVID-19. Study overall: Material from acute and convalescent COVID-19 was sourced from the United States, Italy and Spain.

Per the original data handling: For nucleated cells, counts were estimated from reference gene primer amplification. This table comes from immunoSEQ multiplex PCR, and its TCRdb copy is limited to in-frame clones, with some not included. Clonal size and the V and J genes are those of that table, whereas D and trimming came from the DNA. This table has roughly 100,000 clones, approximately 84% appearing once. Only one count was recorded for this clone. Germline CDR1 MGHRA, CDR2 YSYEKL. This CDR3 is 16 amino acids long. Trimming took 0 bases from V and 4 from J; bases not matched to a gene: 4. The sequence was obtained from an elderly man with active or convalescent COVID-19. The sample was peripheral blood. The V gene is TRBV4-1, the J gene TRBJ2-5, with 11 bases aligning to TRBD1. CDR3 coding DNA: TGCGCCAGCAGCCAAGATCTGGGACAGGGGGGAGAGACCCAGTACTTC. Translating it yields CASSQDLGQGGETQYF.